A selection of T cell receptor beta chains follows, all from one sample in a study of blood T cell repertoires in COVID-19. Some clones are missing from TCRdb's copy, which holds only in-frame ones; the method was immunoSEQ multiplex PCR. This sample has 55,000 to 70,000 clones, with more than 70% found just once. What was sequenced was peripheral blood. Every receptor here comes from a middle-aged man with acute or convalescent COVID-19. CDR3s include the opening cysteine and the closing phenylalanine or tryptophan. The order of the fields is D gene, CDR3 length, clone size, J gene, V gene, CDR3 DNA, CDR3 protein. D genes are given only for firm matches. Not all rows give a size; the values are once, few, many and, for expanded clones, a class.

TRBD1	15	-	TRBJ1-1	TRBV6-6	TGTGCCAGCAGCCTAAGGACAGGGAGTACCACTGAAGCTTTCTTT	CASSLRTGSTTEAFF
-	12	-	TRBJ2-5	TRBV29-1	TGCAGCCTCCAGGGAAACCAAGAGACCCAGTACTTC	CSLQGNQETQYF
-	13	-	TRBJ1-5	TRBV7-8	TGTGCCAGCAGCTCACAGGTATCTCAGCCCCAGCATTTT	CASSSQVSQPQHF
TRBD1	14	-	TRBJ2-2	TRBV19	TGTGCCAGTCTTCGGACAGGCGGTCCCGGGGAGCTGTTTTTT	CASLRTGGPGELFF
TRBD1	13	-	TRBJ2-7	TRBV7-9	TGTGCCAGCAGCTCAGGGGGCCGGTACGAGCAGTACTTC	CASSSGGRYEQYF
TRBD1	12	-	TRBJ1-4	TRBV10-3	TGTGCCACCAGGACAGGGAATGAAAAACTGTTTTTT	CATRTGNEKLFF
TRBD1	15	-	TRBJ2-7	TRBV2	TGTGCCAGCAGTGGGACCGGGACAGGGATCTACGAGCAGTACTTC	CASSGTGTGIYEQYF
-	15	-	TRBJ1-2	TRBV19	TGTGCCAGTAGTATAGATCTACGGGGAGGCGATGGCTACACCTTC	CASSIDLRGGDGYTF
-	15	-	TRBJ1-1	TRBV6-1	TGTGCCAGCAGTGAAGTCCTAACAGGGAACACTGAAGCTTTCTTT	CASSEVLTGNTEAFF
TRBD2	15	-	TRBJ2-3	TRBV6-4	TGTGCCAGCAGCCAGAGCGGGAGTGGCACAGATACGCAGTATTTT	CASSQSGSGTDTQYF
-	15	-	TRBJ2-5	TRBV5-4	TGTGCCAGCCGAAGTGCCAGACAGGACCAAGAGACCCAGTACTTC	CASRSARQDQETQYF
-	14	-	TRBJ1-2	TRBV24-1	TGTGCCACCAGTGATTCGTCCGACCGGGGAGGCTACACCTTC	CATSDSSDRGGYTF
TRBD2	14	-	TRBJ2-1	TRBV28	TGTGCCAGCAGGGGACTAGCGGGACACAATGAGCAGTTCTTC	CASRGLAGHNEQFF
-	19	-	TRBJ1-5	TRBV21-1	TGTGCCAGCAGCAAAGGAGGGTGCCAGACAGGGATGAGCAATCAGCCCCAGCATTTT	CASSKGGCQTGMSNQPQHF
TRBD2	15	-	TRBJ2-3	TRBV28	TGTGCCAGCAGTTTACTAGCGGGAGCGGTAGGTACGCAGTATTTT	CASSLLAGAVGTQYF
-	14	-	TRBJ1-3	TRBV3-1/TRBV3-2	TGTGCCAGCAGCCAAGCGGGGGGGGGAAACACCATATATTTT	CASSQAGGGNTIYF
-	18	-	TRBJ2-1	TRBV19	TGTGCCAGTAGTACCCCCTCCGGGGTAGCGGACTATTGGAATGAGCAGTTCTTC	CASSTPSGVADYWNEQFF
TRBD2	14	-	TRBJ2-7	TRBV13	TGTGCCAGCAGCTCGCGGGGGGCTCTCTACGAGCAGTACTTC	CASSSRGALYEQYF
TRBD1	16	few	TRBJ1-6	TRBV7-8	TGTGCCAGCAGCTTAAGACAGGGCAGCTATAATTCACCCCTCCACTTT	CASSLRQGSYNSPLHF
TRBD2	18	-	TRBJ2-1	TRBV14	TGTGCCAGCAGCCAGACAGGGACTAGCGTATTTTTTGGCAATGAGCAGTTCTTC	CASSQTGTSVFFGNEQFF
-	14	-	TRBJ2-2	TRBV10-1	TGCGCCAGCAGGGAGATCGCGAACACCGGGGAGCTGTTTTTT	CASREIANTGELFF
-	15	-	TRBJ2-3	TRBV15	TGTGCCACCAGCAGAGTGGGGGGGGCCGCAGATACGCAGTATTTT	CATSRVGGAADTQYF
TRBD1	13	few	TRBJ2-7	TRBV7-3	TGTGCCAGCAGCTTAGACAGGGGCTACGAGCAGTACTTC	CASSLDRGYEQYF
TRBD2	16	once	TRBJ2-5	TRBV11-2	TGTGCCAGCAGCTCCCTGGGACTAGCGGGGCAAGAGACCCAGTACTTC	CASSSLGLAGQETQYF
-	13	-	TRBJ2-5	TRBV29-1	TGCAGCGTTGGGACAATTCTCCAAGAGACCCAGTACTTC	CSVGTILQETQYF
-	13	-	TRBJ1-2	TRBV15	TGTGCCACCAGCAGAGATGCGCTCTATGGCTACACCTTC	CATSRDALYGYTF
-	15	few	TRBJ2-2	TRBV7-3	TGTGCCAGCAGTTATATTGGGGCCGGTCCCGGGGAGCTGTTTTTT	CASSYIGAGPGELFF
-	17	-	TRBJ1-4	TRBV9	TGTGCCAGCAGCGTAGATGCAGGGTCCTCAACTAATGAAAAACTGTTTTTT	CASSVDAGSSTNEKLFF
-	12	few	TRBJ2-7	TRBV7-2	TGTGCCAGCAGCTTCCCCTCGTACGAGCAGTACTTC	CASSFPSYEQYF
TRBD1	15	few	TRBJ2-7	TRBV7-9	TGTGCCAGCAGCCGACCCGGACAGGGGGCGGACGAGCAGTACTTC	CASSRPGQGADEQYF
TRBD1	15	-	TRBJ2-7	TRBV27	TGTGCCAGCAGTACCCGGACAGGGAAGATCTACGAGCAGTACTTC	CASSTRTGKIYEQYF
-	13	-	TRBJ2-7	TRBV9	TGTGCCAGCAGCGTAGCACCACACTACGAGCAGTACTTC	CASSVAPHYEQYF
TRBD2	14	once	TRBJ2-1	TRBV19	TGTGCCAGTAGTATCTGGGGGGGGATCAATGAGCAGTTCTTC	CASSIWGGINEQFF